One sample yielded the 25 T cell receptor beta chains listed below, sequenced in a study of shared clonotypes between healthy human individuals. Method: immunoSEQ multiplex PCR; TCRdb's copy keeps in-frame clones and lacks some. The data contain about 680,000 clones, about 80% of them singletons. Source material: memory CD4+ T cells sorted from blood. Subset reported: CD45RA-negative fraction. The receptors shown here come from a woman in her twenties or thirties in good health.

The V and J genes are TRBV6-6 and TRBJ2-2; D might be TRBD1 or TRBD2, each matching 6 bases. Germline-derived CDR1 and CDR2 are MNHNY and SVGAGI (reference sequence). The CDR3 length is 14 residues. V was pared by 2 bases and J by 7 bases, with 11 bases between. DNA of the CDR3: TGTGCCAGCAGTTACGGGGGGCGAGGCGGGGAGCTGTTTTTT. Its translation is CASSYGGRGGELFF.

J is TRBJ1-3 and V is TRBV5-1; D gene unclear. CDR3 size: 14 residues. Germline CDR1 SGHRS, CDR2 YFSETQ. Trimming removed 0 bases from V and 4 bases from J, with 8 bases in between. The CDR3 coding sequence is TGCGCCAGCAGCTTGGATGGTGCCGGAAACACCATATATTTT. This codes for CASSLDGAGNTIYF.

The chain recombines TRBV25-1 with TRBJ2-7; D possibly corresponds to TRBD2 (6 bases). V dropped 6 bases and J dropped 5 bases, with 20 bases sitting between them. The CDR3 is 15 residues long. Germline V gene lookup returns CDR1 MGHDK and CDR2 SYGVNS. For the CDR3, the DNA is TGTGCCAGCAGCTCCGGGGGAAGTCGAGTACACGAGCAGTACTTC. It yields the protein CASSSGGSRVHEQYF.

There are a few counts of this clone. CDR3 nucleotide sequence: TGTGCCAGCAGTTACCCAGGGGAAGGGACCGAGCAGTACTTC. Protein product: CASSYPGEGTEQYF. This chain joins TRBV6-5 and TRBJ2-7; a possible D gene is TRBD1 (6 bases). Germline assignment: CDR1 MNHEY and CDR2 SVGAGI. V dropped 2 bases and J dropped 6 bases, with 14 bases sitting between them. The CDR3 length is 14 residues.

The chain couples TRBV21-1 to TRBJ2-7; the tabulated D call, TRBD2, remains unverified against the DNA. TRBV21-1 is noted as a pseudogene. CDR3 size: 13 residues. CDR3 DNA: TGTGCCAGCAGCATCCGGGAAGGATACGAGCAGTACTTC. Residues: CASSIREGYEQYF.

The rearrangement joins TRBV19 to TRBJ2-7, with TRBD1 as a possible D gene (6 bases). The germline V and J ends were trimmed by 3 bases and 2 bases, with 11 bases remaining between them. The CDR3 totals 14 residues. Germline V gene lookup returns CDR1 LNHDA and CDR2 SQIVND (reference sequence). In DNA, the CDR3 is TGTGCCAGTAGTATTCCAGGGGCCGCCTACGAGCAGTACTTC. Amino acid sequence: CASSIPGAAYEQYF.

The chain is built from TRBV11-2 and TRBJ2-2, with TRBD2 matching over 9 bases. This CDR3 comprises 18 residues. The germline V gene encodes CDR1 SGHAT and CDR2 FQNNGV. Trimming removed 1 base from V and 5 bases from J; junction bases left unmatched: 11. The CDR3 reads CASSLVGSGSQRTGELFF. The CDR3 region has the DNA TGTGCCAGCAGCTTAGTAGGTAGCGGGAGTCAACGGACCGGGGAGCTGTTTTTT.

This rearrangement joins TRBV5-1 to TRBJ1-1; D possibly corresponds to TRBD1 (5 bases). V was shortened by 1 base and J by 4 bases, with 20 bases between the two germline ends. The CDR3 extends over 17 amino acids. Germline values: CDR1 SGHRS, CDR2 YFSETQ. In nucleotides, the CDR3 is TGCGCCAGCAGCTTGCCATCCTTGCGGGACCGCCGCACTGAAGCTTTCTTT. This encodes CASSLPSLRDRRTEAFF.

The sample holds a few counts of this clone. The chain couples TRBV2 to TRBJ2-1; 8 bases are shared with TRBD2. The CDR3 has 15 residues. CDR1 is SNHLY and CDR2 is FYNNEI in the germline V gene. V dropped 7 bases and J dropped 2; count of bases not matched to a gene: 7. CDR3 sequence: CASNPLAGTYNEQFF. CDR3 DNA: TGTGCCAGCAATCCGCTAGCGGGCACCTACAATGAGCAGTTCTTC. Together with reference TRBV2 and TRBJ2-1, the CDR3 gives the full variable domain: EPEVTQTPSHQVTQMGQEVILRCVPISNHLYFYWYRQILGQKVEFLVSFYNNEISEKSEIFDDQFSVERPDGSNFTLKIRSTKLEDSAMYFCASNPLAGTYNEQFFGPGTRLTVL.

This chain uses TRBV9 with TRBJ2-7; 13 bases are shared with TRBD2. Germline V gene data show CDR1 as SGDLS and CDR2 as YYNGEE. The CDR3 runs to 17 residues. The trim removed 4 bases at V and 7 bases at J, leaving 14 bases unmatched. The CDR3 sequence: CASSPGLAGVEVHEQYF. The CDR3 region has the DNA TGTGCCAGCAGCCCCGGACTAGCGGGAGTAGAAGTCCATGAGCAGTACTTC. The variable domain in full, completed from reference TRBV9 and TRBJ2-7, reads DSGVTQTPKHLITATGQRVTLRCSPRSGDLSVYWYQQSLDQGLQFLIQYYNGEERAKGNILERFSAQQFPDLHSELNLSSLELGDSALYFCASSPGLAGVEVHEQYFGPGTRLTVT.

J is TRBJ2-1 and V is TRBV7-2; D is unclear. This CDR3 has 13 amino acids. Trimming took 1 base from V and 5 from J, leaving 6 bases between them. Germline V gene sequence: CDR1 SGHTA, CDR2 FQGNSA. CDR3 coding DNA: TGTGCCAGCAGCTTAGACCCCAACAATGAGCAGTTCTTC. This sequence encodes CASSLDPNNEQFF.

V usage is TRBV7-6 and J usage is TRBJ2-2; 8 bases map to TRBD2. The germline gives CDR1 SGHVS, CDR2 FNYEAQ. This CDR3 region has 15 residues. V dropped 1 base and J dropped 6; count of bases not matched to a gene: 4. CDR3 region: CASSLGTSYAGELFF. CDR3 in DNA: TGTGCCAGCAGCTTAGGGACTAGCTACGCCGGGGAGCTGTTTTTT.

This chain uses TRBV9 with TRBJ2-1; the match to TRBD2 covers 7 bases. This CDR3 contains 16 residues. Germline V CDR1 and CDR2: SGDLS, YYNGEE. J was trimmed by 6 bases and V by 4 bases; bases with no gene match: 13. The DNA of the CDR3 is TGTGCCAGCAGCCCCAGGGAGGGTTCGGTTGGCAATGAGCAGTTCTTC. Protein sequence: CASSPREGSVGNEQFF.

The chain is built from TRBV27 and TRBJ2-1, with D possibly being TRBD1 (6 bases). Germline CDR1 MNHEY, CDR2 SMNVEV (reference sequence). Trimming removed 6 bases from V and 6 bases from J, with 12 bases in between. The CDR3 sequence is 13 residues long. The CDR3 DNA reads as TGTGCCAGCAGGATAGGACAGACCAATGAGCAGTTCTTC. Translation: CASRIGQTNEQFF.

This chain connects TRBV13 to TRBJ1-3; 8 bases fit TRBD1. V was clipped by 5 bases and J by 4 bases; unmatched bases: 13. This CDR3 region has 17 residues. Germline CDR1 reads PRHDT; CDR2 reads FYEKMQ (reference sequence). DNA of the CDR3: TGTGCCAGCAGCCACCGCTACCGGACAGGGTTGGGAAACACCATATATTTT. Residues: CASSHRYRTGLGNTIYF.

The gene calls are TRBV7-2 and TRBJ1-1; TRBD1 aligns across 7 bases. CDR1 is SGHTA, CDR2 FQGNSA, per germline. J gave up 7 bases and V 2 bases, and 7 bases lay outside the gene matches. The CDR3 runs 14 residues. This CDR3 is CASSLPGQRSEAFF. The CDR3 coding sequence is TGTGCCAGCAGCTTACCGGGACAGCGGAGTGAAGCTTTCTTT.

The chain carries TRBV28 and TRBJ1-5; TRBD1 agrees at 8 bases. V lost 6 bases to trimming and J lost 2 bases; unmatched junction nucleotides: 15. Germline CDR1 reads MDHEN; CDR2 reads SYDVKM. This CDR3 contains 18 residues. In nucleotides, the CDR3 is TGTGCCAGCAGGTATACCCCTCGCAGGGGGCGAGGCAATCAGCCCCAGCATTTT. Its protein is CASRYTPRRGRGNQPQHF.

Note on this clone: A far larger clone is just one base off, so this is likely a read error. Here the CDR3 reads CASSFFRESRELFF. DNA for the CDR3: TGTGCCAGTAGTTTCTTCCGGGAAAGCAGGGAGCTGTTTTTT. This rearrangement joins TRBV19 to TRBJ2-2, with TRBD2 as a possible D gene (5 bases). The germline CDR1 and CDR2 sequences are LNHDA and SQIVND (reference sequence). The V gene lost 5 bases and the J gene lost 9 bases, with 16 bases spanning the gap. The CDR3 contains 14 residues.

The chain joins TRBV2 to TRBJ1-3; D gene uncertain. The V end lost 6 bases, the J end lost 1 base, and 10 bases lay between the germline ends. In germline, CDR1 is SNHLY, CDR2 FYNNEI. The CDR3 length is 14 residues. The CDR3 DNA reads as TGTGCCAGCAGGGACCAAGTATCTGGAAACACCATATATTTT. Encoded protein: CASRDQVSGNTIYF.

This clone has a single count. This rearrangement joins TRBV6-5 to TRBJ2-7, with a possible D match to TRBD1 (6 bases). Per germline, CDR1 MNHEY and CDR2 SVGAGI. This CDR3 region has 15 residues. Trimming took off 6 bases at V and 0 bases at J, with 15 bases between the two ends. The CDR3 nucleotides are TGTGCCAGCAGGAGGGACAAGATAAGCTCCTACGAGCAGTACTTC. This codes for CASRRDKISSYEQYF.

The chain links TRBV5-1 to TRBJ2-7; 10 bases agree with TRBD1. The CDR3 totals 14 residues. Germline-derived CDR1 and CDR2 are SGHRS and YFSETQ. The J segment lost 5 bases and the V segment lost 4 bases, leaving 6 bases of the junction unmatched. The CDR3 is CASSVTGGGNEQYF. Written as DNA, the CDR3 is TGCGCCAGCAGCGTGACAGGGGGCGGCAACGAGCAGTACTTC.

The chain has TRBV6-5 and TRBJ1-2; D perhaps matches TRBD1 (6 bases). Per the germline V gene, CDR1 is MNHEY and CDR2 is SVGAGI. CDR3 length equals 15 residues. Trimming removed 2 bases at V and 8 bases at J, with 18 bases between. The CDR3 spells CASSYVNTGRSGYTF. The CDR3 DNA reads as TGTGCCAGCAGTTACGTTAATACAGGGAGGAGCGGCTACACCTTC.

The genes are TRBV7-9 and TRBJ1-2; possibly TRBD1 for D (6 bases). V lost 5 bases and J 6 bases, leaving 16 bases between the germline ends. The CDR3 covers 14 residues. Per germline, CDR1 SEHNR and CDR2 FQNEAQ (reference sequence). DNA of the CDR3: TGTGCCAGCAGCCGTCTGGACAGTGCCGATGGCTACACCTTC. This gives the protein CASSRLDSADGYTF.

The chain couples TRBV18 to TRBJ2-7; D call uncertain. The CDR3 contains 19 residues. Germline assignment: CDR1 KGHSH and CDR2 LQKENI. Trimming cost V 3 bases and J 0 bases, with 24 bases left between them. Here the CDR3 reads CASSPREISTDLSSYEQYF. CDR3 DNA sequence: TGTGCCAGCTCACCCCGTGAAATTTCGACGGATCTGAGCTCCTACGAGCAGTACTTC.

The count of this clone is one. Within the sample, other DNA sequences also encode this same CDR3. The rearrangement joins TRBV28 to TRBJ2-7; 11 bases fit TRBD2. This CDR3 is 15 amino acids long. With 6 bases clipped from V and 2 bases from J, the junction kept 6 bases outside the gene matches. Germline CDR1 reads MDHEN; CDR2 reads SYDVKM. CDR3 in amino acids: CASSSPGLAAYEQYF. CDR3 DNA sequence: TGTGCCAGCAGCTCCCCGGGACTAGCGGCCTACGAGCAGTACTTC.